The clone carrying this T cell receptor (beta chain) was picked up many times. Its antigen remains unknown. The V end was cut by 3 bases, the J end by 0 bases, with 13 bases between. The V gene's germline CDR1 is KGHSH and CDR2 LQKENI. The CDR3 is made up of 16 amino acids. These data originate in a study of T cells in Graves' hyperthyroidism and ophthalmopathy. The study defined stable Graves' hyperthyroidism as no ophthalmopathy progression within 18 months. Criteria for exclusion of patients were uncontrolled infection, other autoimmune disease, pregnancy or lactation. Study-wide results and caveats: Most expanded thyroid clonotypes above 0.001 recurred in blood.

Researchers took RNA transcripts and amplified the TCR beta CDR3 regions from them. With the HTBI primer set, the TCR CDR3 went through a first round of RT-PCR. TCRdb re-called the multiplex PCR reads with MiXCR, one entry per CDR3 protein. The top ten clones hold roughly two fifths of a sample with around 200,000 distinct CDR3 sequences, about 17% of them seen once. The chain carries TRBV18 and TRBJ2-3; a weak D match, TRBD2 (5 bases). The sequencing input was blood. The clonotype originates from a man aged 40-50 years with Graves' hyperthyroidism. The CDR3 sequence: CASSPSKGLSTDTQYF. In nucleotides, the CDR3 is TGTGCCAGCTCACCCTCGAAAGGACTCAGCACAGATACGCAGTATTTT.